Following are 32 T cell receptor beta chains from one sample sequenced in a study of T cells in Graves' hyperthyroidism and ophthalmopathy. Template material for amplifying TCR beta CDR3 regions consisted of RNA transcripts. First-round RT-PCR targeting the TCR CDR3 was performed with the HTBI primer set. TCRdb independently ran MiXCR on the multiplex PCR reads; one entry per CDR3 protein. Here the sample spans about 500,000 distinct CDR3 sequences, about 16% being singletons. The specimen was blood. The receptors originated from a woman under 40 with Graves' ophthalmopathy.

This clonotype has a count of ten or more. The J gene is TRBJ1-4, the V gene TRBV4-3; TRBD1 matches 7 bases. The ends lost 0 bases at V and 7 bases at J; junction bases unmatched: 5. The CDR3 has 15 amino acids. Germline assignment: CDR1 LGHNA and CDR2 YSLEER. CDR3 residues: CASSQDGRGSEKLFF. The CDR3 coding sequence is TGCGCCAGCAGCCAAGACGGCAGGGGGAGTGAAAAACTGTTTTTT.

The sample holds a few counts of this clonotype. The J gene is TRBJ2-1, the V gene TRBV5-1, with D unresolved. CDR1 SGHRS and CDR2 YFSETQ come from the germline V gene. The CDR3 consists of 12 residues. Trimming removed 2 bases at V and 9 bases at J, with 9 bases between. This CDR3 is CASSFSQTEQFF. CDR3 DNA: TGCGCCAGCAGCTTTTCACAGACTGAGCAGTTCTTC. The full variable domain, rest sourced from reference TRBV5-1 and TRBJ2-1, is KAGVTQTPRYLIKTRGQQVTLSCSPISGHRSVSWYQQTPGQGLQFLFEYFSETQRNKGNFPGRFSGRQFSNSRSEMNVSTLELGDSALYLCASSFSQTEQFFGPGTRLTVL.

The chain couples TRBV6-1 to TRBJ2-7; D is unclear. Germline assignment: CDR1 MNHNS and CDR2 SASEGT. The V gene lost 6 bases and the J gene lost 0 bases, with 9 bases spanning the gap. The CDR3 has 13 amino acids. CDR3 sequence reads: CASSSVDSYEQYF. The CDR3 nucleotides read TGTGCCAGCAGCTCCGTGGACTCCTACGAGCAGTACTTC.

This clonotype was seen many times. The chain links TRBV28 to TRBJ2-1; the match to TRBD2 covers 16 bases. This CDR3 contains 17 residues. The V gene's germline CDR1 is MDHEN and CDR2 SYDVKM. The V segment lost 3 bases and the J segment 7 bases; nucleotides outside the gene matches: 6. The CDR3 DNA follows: TGTGCCAGCAGTTTTCCGGGACTAGCGGGAGGGTCAAATGAGCAGTTCTTC. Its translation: CASSFPGLAGGSNEQFF.

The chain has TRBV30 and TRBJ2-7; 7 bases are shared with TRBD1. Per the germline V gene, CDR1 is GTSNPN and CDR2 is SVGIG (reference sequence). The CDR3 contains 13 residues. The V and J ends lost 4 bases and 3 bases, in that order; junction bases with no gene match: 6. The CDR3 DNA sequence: TGTGCCTGGACCTCGGGACAGTTCTACGAGCAGTACTTC. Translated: CAWTSGQFYEQYF.

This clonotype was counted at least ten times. The CDR3 region has the DNA TGTGCCAGCAGGTACGGAGCCGACAGGATTCGTGATGGCTACACCTTC. Amino acids: CASRYGADRIRDGYTF. The chain links TRBV28 to TRBJ1-2; a weak D match, TRBD1 (6 bases). Trimming left V 6 bases short and J 6 bases short, with 23 bases between. The germline V gene encodes CDR1 MDHEN and CDR2 SYDVKM. The CDR3 runs 16 residues.

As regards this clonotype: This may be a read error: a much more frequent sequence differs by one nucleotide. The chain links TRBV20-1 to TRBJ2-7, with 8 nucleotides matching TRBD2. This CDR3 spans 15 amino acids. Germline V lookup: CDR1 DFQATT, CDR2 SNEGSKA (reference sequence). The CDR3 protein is CSAGDPPGLAVEQYF. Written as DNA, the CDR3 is TGCAGTGCTGGAGATCCCCCCGGACTAGCAGTTGAGCAGTACTTC.

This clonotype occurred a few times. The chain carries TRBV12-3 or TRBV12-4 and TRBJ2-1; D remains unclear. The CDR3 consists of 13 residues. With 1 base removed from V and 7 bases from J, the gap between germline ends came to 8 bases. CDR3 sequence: CASSLVASNEQFF. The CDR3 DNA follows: TGTGCCAGCAGTTTAGTGGCGTCTAATGAGCAGTTCTTC.

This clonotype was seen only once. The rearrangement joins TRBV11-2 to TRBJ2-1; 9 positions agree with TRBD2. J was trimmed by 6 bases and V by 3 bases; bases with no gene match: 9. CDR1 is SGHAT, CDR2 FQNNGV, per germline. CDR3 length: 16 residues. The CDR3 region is CASSFTSGSSANEQFF. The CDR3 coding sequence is TGTGCCAGCAGCTTTACTAGCGGGTCGTCGGCCAATGAGCAGTTCTTC. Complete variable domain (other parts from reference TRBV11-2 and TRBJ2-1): EAGVAQSPRYKIIEKRQSVAFWCNPISGHATLYWYQQILGQGPKLLIQFQNNGVVDDSQLPKDRFSAERLKGVDSTLKIQPAKLEDSAVYLCASSFTSGSSANEQFFGPGTRLTVL.

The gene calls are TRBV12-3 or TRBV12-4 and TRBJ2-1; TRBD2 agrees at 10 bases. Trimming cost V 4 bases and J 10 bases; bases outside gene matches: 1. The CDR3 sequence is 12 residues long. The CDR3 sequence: CASSWGLAEQFF. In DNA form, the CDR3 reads TGTGCCAGCAGTTGGGGACTAGCGGAGCAGTTCTTC.

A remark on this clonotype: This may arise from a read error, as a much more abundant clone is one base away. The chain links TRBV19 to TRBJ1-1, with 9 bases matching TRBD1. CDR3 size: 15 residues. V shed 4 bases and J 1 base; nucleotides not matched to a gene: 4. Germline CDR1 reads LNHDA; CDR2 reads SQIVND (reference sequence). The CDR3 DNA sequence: TGTGCCAGTAGTAACCCGGGACAGGGGAACACTGAAGCTTTCTTT. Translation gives CASSNPGQGNTEAFF.

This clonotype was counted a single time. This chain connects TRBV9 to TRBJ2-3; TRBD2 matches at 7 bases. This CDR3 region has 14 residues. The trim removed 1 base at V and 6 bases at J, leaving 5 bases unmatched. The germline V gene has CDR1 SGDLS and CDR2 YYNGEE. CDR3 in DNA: TGTGCCAGCAGCGTATGGGGGGGGACGGATACGCAGTATTTT. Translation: CASSVWGGTDTQYF.

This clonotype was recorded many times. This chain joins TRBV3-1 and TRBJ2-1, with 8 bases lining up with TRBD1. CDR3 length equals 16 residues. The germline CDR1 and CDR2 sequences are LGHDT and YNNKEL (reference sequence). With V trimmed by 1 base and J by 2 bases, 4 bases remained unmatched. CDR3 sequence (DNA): TGTGCCAGCAGCCAAGTCACAGGGGGGCCCTACAATGAGCAGTTCTTC. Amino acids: CASSQVTGGPYNEQFF.

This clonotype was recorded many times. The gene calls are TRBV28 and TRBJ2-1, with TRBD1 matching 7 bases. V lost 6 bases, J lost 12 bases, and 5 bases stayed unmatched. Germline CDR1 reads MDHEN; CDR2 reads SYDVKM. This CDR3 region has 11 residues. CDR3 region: CASSSRQGQFF. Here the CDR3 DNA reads TGTGCCAGCAGCTCCAGACAGGGGCAGTTCTTC.

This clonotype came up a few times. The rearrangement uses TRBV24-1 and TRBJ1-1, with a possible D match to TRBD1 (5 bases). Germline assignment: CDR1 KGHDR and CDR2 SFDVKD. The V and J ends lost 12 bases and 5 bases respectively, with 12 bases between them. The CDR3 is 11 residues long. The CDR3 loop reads CAVEWGTEAFF. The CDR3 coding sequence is TGTGCCGTCGAGTGGGGGACTGAAGCTTTCTTT.

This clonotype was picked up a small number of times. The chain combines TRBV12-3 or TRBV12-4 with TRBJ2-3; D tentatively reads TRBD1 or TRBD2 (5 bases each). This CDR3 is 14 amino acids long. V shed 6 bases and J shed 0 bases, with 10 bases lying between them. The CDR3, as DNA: TGTGCCAGCAGACTAGGGGTGAGCACAGATACGCAGTATTTT. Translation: CASRLGVSTDTQYF.

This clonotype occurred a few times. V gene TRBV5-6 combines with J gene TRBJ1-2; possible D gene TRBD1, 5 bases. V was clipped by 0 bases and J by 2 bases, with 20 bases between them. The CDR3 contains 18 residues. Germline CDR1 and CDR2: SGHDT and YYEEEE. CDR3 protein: CASSLGMAAGTQNYGYTF. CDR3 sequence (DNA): TGTGCCAGCAGCTTGGGGATGGCGGCAGGGACCCAAAACTATGGCTACACCTTC.

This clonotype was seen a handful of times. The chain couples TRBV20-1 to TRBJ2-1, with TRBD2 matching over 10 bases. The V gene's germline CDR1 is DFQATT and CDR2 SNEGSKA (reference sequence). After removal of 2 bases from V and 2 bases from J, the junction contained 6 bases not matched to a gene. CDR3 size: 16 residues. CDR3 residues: CSARPTSGTTYNEQFF. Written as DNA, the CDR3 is TGCAGTGCTAGACCCACTAGCGGGACTACCTACAATGAGCAGTTCTTC.

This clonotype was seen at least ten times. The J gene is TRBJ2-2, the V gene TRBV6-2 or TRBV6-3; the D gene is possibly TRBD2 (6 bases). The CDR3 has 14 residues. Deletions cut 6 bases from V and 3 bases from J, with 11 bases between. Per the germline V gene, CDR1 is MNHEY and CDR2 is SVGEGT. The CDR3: CASRDTGDTGELFF. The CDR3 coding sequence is TGTGCCAGCAGAGACACGGGAGACACCGGGGAGCTGTTTTTT.

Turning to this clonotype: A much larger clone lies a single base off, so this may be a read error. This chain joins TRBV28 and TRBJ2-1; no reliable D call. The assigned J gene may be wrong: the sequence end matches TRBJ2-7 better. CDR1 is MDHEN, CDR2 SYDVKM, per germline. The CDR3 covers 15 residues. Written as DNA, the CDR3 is TGTGCCAGCAGCCCCCCCCGACCGTCCTACAATGAGCAGTACTTC. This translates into CASSPPRPSYNEQYF.

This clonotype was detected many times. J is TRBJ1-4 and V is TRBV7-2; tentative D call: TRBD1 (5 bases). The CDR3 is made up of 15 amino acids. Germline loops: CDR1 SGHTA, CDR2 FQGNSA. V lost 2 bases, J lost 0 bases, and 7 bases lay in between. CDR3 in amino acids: CASSLTGSTNEKLFF. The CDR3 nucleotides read TGTGCCAGCAGCTTAACAGGTTCAACTAATGAAAAACTGTTTTTT.

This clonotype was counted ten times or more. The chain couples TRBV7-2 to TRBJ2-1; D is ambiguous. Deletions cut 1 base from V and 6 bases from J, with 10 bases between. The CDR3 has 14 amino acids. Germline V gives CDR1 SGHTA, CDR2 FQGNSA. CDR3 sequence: CASSLDRDINEQFF. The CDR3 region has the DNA TGTGCCAGCAGCTTAGACAGAGACATCAATGAGCAGTTCTTC.

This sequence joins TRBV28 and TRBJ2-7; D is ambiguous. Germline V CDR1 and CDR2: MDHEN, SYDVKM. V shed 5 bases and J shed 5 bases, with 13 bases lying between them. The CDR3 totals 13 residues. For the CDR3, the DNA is TGTGCCAGCAGTCCCCTAGTAAACCACGAGCAGTACTTC. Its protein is CASSPLVNHEQYF.

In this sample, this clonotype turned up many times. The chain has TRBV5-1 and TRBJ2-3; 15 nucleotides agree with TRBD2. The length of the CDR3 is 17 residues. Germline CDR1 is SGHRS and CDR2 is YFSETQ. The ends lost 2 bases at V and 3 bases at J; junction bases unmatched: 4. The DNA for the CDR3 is TGCGCCAGCAGCTTTGGACTAGCGGGAGGGTTGACAGATACGCAGTATTTT. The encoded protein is CASSFGLAGGLTDTQYF.

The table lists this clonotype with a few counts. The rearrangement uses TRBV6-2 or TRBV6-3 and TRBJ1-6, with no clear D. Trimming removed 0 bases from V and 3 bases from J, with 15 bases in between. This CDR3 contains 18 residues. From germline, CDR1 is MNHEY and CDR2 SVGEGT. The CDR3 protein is CASSYSSWSGNYNSPLHF. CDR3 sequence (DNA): TGTGCCAGCAGTTACTCGTCTTGGTCGGGCAACTATAATTCACCCCTCCACTTT.

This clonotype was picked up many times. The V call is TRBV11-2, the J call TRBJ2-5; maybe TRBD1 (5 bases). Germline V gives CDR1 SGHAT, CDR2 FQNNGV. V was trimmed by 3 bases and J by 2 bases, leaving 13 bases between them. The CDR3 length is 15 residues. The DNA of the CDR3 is TGTGCCAGCAGCTTGGATTTGGGGCAGCAAGAGACCCAGTACTTC. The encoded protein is CASSLDLGQQETQYF.

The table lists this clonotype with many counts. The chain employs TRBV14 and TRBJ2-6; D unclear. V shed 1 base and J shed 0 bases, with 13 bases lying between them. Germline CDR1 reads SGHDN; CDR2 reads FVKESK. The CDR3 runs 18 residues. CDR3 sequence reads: CASSQGWQVFSGANVLTF. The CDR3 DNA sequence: TGTGCCAGCAGCCAAGGTTGGCAGGTCTTCTCTGGGGCCAACGTCCTGACTTTC.

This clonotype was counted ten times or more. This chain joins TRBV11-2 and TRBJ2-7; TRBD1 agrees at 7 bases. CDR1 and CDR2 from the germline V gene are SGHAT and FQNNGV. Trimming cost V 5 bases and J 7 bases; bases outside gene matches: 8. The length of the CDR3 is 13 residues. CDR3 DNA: TGTGCCAGCAGCCCGCAGACAGGGCGTGAGCAGTACTTC. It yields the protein CASSPQTGREQYF.

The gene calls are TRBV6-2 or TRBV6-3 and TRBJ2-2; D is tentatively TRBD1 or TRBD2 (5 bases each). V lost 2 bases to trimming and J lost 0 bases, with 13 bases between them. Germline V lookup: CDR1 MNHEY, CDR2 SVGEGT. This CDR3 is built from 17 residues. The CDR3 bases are TGTGCCAGCAGTTACCCACCCGGGACCACGAACACCGGGGAGCTGTTTTTT. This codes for CASSYPPGTTNTGELFF.

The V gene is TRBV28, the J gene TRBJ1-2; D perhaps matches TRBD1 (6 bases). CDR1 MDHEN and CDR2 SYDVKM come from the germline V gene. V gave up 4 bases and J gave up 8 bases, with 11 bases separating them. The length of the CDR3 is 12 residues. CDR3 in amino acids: CASSSQGRGYTF. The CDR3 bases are TGTGCCAGCAGTTCACAGGGCCGAGGCTACACCTTC.

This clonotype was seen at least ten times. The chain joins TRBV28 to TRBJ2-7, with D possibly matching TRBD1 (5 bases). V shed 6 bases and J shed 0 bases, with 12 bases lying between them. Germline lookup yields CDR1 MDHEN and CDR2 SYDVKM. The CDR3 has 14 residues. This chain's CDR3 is CASSLSGFSYEQYF. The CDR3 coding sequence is TGTGCCAGCAGCCTCTCAGGGTTCTCCTACGAGCAGTACTTC.

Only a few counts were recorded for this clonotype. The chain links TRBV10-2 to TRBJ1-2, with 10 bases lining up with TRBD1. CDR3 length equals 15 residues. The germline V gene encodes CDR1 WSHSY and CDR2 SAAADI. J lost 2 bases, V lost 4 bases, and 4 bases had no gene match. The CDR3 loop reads CASSGTGGANYGYTF. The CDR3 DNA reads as TGCGCCAGCAGTGGGACAGGGGGAGCGAACTATGGCTACACCTTC.